The 31 T cell receptor beta chains below all came from one sample that was sequenced in a study of blood T cell repertoires in COVID-19. Sequencing used immunoSEQ multiplex PCR; TCRdb keeps in-frame clones, though not all of them. Of around 370,000 clones listed, more than 75% were seen once; the top ten hold approximately 3.5%. Sequenced sample: peripheral blood. The receptors shown here come from a woman between 18 and 29 years old who had recovered from COVID-19.

V and J are TRBV6-1 and TRBJ2-5; 7 nucleotides line up with TRBD1. Trimming cost V 2 bases and J 1 base; bases outside gene matches: 7. CDR1 MNHNS and CDR2 SASEGT come from the germline V gene. CDR3 length: 16 amino acids. The CDR3 protein is CASSEQGERVQETQYF. In nucleotides, the CDR3 is TGTGCCAGCAGTGAACAGGGGGAACGGGTCCAAGAGACCCAGTACTTC.

The chain joins TRBV19 to TRBJ1-1, with 8 bases lining up with TRBD1. Looked up from germline, CDR1 is LNHDA and CDR2 is SQIVND (reference sequence). With 2 bases clipped from V and 9 bases from J, the junction kept 5 bases outside the gene matches. This CDR3 region has 13 residues. The chain's CDR3 is CASSIKDRVQAFF. In DNA form, the CDR3 reads TGTGCCAGTAGTATAAAGGACAGGGTTCAAGCTTTCTTT.

V usage is TRBV10-2 and J usage is TRBJ2-1; 11 nucleotides match TRBD1. V lost 0 bases and J lost 6; bases outside the gene matches: 4. This CDR3 is 16 amino acids long. Germline CDR1 is WSHSY and CDR2 is SAAADI. DNA for the CDR3: TGCGCCAGCAGTGAGTCCGGGACAGGGGGGGGCAATGAGCAGTTCTTC. Amino acids: CASSESGTGGGNEQFF.

The J gene is TRBJ2-1, the V gene TRBV4-3; 9 bases match TRBD2. V gave up 3 bases and J gave up 2 bases; unmatched junction bases: 11. The germline V gene has CDR1 LGHNA and CDR2 YSLEER. CDR3 length: 18 amino acids. This chain's CDR3 is CASSHRLLSGGPYNEQFF. The CDR3 nucleotides read TGCGCCAGCAGCCACCGACTCCTTAGCGGGGGTCCCTACAATGAGCAGTTCTTC.

The chain uses TRBV10-3 and TRBJ2-7; 7 positions match TRBD1. The V segment lost 6 bases and the J segment 3 bases; nucleotides outside the gene matches: 5. This CDR3 is 13 amino acids long. Per germline, CDR1 ENHRY and CDR2 SYGVKD. CDR3 in amino acids: CAISPGGIYEQYV. CDR3 DNA: TGTGCCATCAGCCCAGGGGGAATCTACGAGCAGTACGTC.

The J gene is TRBJ1-1, the V gene TRBV7-2; D unresolved. Germline-derived CDR1 and CDR2 are SGHTA and FQGNSA. Between the trimmed V and J ends, which lost 7 bases and 4 bases, there was a span of 16 bases. This CDR3 comprises 14 residues. The CDR3 nucleotides are TGTGCCAGCACACTCCAGGTCGGGAGCACTGAAGCTTTCTTT. It codes for CASTLQVGSTEAFF.

J is TRBJ2-3 and V is TRBV10-3; 7 bases are shared with TRBD2. Per germline, CDR1 ENHRY and CDR2 SYGVKD. The CDR3 is 15 residues long. The junction had 9 bases not matched to a gene; V was cut back by 6 bases and J by 3 bases. Here the CDR3 DNA reads TGTGCCATCAGCTCAAAAGCGGGGCAAACAGATACGCAGTATTTT. Amino acids: CAISSKAGQTDTQYF.

The count of this clone is one. CDR3 coding DNA: TGTGCCAGCAAGAGCTCGGGCACAGATACGCAGTATTTT. Translation gives CASKSSGTDTQYF. The chain employs TRBV12-3 or TRBV12-4 and TRBJ2-3; no clear D. The CDR3 runs to 13 residues. Trimming stripped 7 bases from V and 1 base from J, with 9 bases between.

The chain is built from TRBV7-9 and TRBJ1-2; weak D call: TRBD1 (5 bases). The length of the CDR3 is 15 residues. CDR1 is SEHNR, CDR2 FQNEAQ, per germline (reference sequence). The germline V and J ends were trimmed by 4 bases and 6 bases, with 18 bases remaining between them. CDR3 DNA sequence: TGTGCCAGCAGCTCCGGGGAGGGGCACGTTGATGGCTACACCTTC. This gives the protein CASSSGEGHVDGYTF.

V gene TRBV27 combines with J gene TRBJ1-2; D uncertain. V lost 3 bases, J lost 4 bases, and 15 bases lay in between. CDR3 length: 15 amino acids. In germline, CDR1 is MNHEY, CDR2 SMNVEV (reference sequence). Written as DNA, the CDR3 is TGTGCCAGCAGTTTTTGGTCGGGTGTTCGCTATGGCTACACCTTC. This sequence encodes CASSFWSGVRYGYTF.

The genes are TRBV29-1 and TRBJ1-2; D is unresolved. Germline V lookup: CDR1 SQVTM, CDR2 ANQGSEA. The CDR3 length is 12 residues. Trimming took 5 bases from V and 5 from J, leaving 12 bases between them. The CDR3 DNA is TGCAGCGTTCTTCCCGGCGGGTATGGCTACACCTTC. Protein: CSVLPGGYGYTF.

This clone was counted once. The gene calls are TRBV19 and TRBJ1-1, with TRBD1 identical over 7 bases. Germline CDR1 and CDR2: LNHDA and SQIVND (reference sequence). CDR3 length: 14 amino acids. Unmatched junction bases numbered 6, after V lost 7 bases and J lost 1 base. In DNA form, the CDR3 reads TGTGCCAGTACAACCCGGGACAGGAACACTGAAGCTTTCTTT. As protein: CASTTRDRNTEAFF.

About this clone: This specimen includes other DNA sequences encoding the same CDR3. The rearrangement links TRBV7-2 to TRBJ1-1; a possible D gene is TRBD1 (6 bases). CDR1 SGHTA and CDR2 FQGNSA come from the germline V gene. V lost 2 bases and J lost 3, with 10 bases in between. The CDR3 runs to 14 residues. Here the CDR3 reads CASSLQGTDTEAFF. The CDR3 DNA reads as TGTGCCAGCAGCTTACAGGGGACCGACACTGAAGCTTTCTTT.

The gene calls are TRBV19 and TRBJ1-5, with 11 positions matching TRBD1. CDR3 length: 14 residues. Germline CDR1 and CDR2: LNHDA and SQIVND (reference sequence). With V trimmed by 4 bases and J by 8 bases, 4 bases remained unmatched. The CDR3: CASSNGQGAKPQHF. The CDR3 bases are TGTGCCAGTAGTAACGGACAGGGGGCGAAGCCCCAGCATTTT.

This clone was seen a handful of times. V usage is TRBV6-5 and J usage is TRBJ1-4; 8 bases are shared with TRBD1. V shed 8 bases and J 7 bases; nucleotides not matched to a gene: 9. The CDR3 has 14 residues. Germline V gives CDR1 MNHEY, CDR2 SVGAGI. The CDR3 DNA follows: TGTGCCAGCGTTCCACAGGGGGACCGTGAAAAACTGTTTTTT. Its translation: CASVPQGDREKLFF.

The rearrangement links TRBV6-2 or TRBV6-3 to TRBJ2-3; D not certain. Germline V CDR1 and CDR2: MNHEY, SVGEGT. The CDR3 totals 13 residues. The V end was cut by 2 bases, the J end by 2 bases, with 5 bases between. The CDR3 sequence is CASSYDNTDTQYF. Written as DNA, the CDR3 is TGTGCCAGCAGTTACGACAACACAGATACGCAGTATTTT.

V gene TRBV19 combines with J gene TRBJ1-3, with D perhaps matching TRBD1 (5 bases). Between the trimmed V and J ends, which lost 8 bases and 11 bases, there was a span of 25 bases. CDR3 length: 15 amino acids. Germline V gene sequence: CDR1 LNHDA, CDR2 SQIVND (reference sequence). As DNA, the CDR3 is TGTGCCAGTGGGGGTCAGGGAGGGAAAGCACTGGCCATATATTTT. As protein: CASGGQGGKALAIYF.

The CDR3, as DNA: TGTGCCAGTAGTAGGACCGGGACAGGGGTGTTTGGCTACACCTTC. Amino acids: CASSRTGTGVFGYTF. This chain connects TRBV19 to TRBJ1-2; 10 positions agree with TRBD1. J lost 7 bases, V lost 4 bases, and 9 bases had no gene match. Looked up from germline, CDR1 is LNHDA and CDR2 is SQIVND (reference sequence). CDR3 length: 15 residues.

This chain connects TRBV6-5 to TRBJ2-7; D perhaps matches TRBD1 (5 bases). The CDR3 runs 11 residues. V was pared by 8 bases and J by 4 bases, with 9 bases between. The germline gives CDR1 MNHEY, CDR2 SVGAGI. CDR3 sequence reads: CASGRAYEQYV. The CDR3 DNA sequence: TGTGCCAGCGGCAGGGCGTACGAGCAGTACGTC.

This clone occurred once. The chain recombines TRBV5-4 with TRBJ2-5, with 12 bases fitting TRBD1. Germline trimming cut 4 bases from V and 5 bases from J; bases unmatched to any gene: 9. Germline-derived CDR1 and CDR2 are SGHNT and YYREEE (reference sequence). The CDR3 runs 16 residues. Here the CDR3 DNA reads TGTGCCAGCAGCAAGGGACAGGGGGCAAAGCGGGAGACCCAGTACTTC. Translated, it gives CASSKGQGAKRETQYF.

V and J are TRBV14 and TRBJ1-2; no reliable D call. CDR1 and CDR2 (germline): SGHDN, FVKESK. The CDR3 spans 15 residues. Trimming took off 4 bases at V and 2 bases at J, with 14 bases between the two ends. In nucleotides, the CDR3 is TGTGCCAGCAGCCCTGGACCGGGAGCGAACTATGGCTACACCTTC. Translated: CASSPGPGANYGYTF.

The gene calls are TRBV4-1 and TRBJ2-1; the match to TRBD2 covers 8 bases. V lost 1 base, J lost 8 bases, and 10 bases stayed unmatched. CDR3 length: 16 amino acids. CDR1 and CDR2 (germline): MGHRA, YSYEKL. The CDR3 region has the DNA TGCGCCAGCAGCCAAGGGTCCAGGACTAGCCTCGATGAGCAGTTCTTC. Translation: CASSQGSRTSLDEQFF.

V gene TRBV9 combines with J gene TRBJ2-3, with TRBD1 matching 9 bases. There are 15 residues in the CDR3. Germline V gene data show CDR1 as SGDLS and CDR2 as YYNGEE. J gave up 3 bases and V 4 bases, and 6 bases lay outside the gene matches. The chain's CDR3 is CASSSGQGGTDTQYF. The CDR3 region has the DNA TGTGCCAGCAGCTCGGGACAGGGTGGGACAGATACGCAGTATTTT. The full variable domain, completed using reference TRBV9 and TRBJ2-3, is DSGVTQTPKHLITATGQRVTLRCSPRSGDLSVYWYQQSLDQGLQFLIQYYNGEERAKGNILERFSAQQFPDLHSELNLSSLELGDSALYFCASSSGQGGTDTQYFGPGTRLTVL.

The gene calls are TRBV7-2 and TRBJ2-1; 12 nucleotides agree with TRBD2. The trim removed 5 bases at V and 5 bases at J, leaving 7 bases unmatched. Germline loops: CDR1 SGHTA, CDR2 FQGNSA. The CDR3 spans 16 residues. CDR3 in amino acids: CASSQAWTSGDNEQFF. In nucleotides, the CDR3 is TGTGCCAGCAGCCAGGCATGGACTAGCGGGGACAATGAGCAGTTCTTC.

The rearrangement joins TRBV7-6 to TRBJ2-1, with 9 bases matching TRBD2. Germline CDR1 reads SGHVS; CDR2 reads FNYEAQ. CDR3 length equals 16 residues. Trimming at V came to 0 bases and at J to 7 bases, leaving 7 bases not matched to a gene. The CDR3 spells CASSLAREGRGNEQFF. The CDR3 nucleotides are TGTGCCAGCAGCTTAGCGCGGGAGGGCCGAGGAAATGAGCAGTTCTTC.

The rearrangement joins TRBV2 to TRBJ2-3; 7 bases are a match to TRBD1. V lost 0 bases and J lost 3; bases outside the gene matches: 3. The CDR3 loop spans 15 amino acids. Germline-derived CDR1 and CDR2 are SNHLY and FYNNEI. CDR3 in DNA: TGTGCCAGCAGTGAAGCGGGACAGCGGACAGATACGCAGTATTTT. Translating it yields CASSEAGQRTDTQYF. Based on the CDR3 plus reference TRBV2 and TRBJ2-3, the full variable domain is EPEVTQTPSHQVTQMGQEVILRCVPISNHLYFYWYRQILGQKVEFLVSFYNNEISEKSEIFDDQFSVERPDGSNFTLKIRSTKLEDSAMYFCASSEAGQRTDTQYFGPGTRLTVL.

This clone was seen only once. This chain links TRBV6-1 with TRBJ1-2, with D hard to call. This CDR3 is 13 amino acids long. CDR1 and CDR2 (germline): MNHNS, SASEGT. Deletions cut 3 bases from V and 7 bases from J, with 12 bases between. DNA for the CDR3: TGTGCCAGCAGTGACGACCTACGGGGTGGCTACACCTTC. As protein: CASSDDLRGGYTF.

V usage is TRBV6-5 and J usage is TRBJ2-1; 10 bases align to TRBD2. Germline lookup yields CDR1 MNHEY and CDR2 SVGAGI. V trimming: 5 bases; J trimming: 7 bases; junction bases outside the gene matches: 8. This CDR3 spans 15 amino acids. CDR3 coding DNA: TGTGCCAGCAGTCCGCTAGCGGGAGCGGGGAATGAGCAGTTCTTC. Its protein is CASSPLAGAGNEQFF.

The J gene is TRBJ2-7, the V gene TRBV11-2; D not resolved. V was pared by 2 bases and J by 6 bases, with 11 bases between. Looked up from germline, CDR1 is SGHAT and CDR2 is FQNNGV. This CDR3 comprises 13 residues. The CDR3 reads CASSLYRPGEQYV. The CDR3 DNA sequence: TGTGCCAGCAGCTTATACCGCCCAGGCGAGCAGTACGTC.

This clone was seen only once. J is TRBJ2-7 and V is TRBV7-9; D not resolved. CDR1 is SEHNR, CDR2 FQNEAQ, per germline (reference sequence). CDR3 size: 16 residues. Between the trimmed V and J ends, which lost 5 bases and 0 bases, there was a span of 17 bases. The CDR3 loop is CASSLDPAANSYEQYV. CDR3 bases: TGTGCCAGCAGCCTCGACCCGGCGGCTAACTCCTACGAGCAGTACGTC.

The chain couples TRBV10-3 to TRBJ1-5; 7 positions agree with TRBD1. V shed 4 bases, J shed 5 bases, and the junction held 5 bases outside the gene matches. The CDR3 is made up of 14 amino acids. CDR1 ENHRY and CDR2 SYGVKD come from the germline V gene. The CDR3 region is CAISAEQGHQPQHF. The CDR3 DNA sequence: TGTGCCATCAGTGCCGAACAGGGGCATCAGCCCCAGCATTTT.